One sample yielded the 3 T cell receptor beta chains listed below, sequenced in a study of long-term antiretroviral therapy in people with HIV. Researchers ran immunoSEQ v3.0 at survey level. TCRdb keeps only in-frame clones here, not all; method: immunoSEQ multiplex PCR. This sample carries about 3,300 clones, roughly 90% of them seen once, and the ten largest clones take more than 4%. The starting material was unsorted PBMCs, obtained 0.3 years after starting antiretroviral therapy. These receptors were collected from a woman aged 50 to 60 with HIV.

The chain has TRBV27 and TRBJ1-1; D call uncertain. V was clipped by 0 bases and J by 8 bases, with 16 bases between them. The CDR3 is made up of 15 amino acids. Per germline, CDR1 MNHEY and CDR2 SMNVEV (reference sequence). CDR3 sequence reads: CASSLSKSAQREAFF. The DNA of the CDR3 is TGTGCCAGCAGTTTATCTAAGTCAGCACAGAGGGAAGCTTTCTTT.

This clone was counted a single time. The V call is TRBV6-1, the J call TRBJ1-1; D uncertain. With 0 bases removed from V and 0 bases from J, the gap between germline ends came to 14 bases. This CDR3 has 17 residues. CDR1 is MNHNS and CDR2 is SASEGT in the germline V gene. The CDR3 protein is CASSEAPYTLMNTEAFF. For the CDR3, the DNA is TGTGCCAGCAGTGAAGCCCCGTATACCCTGATGAACACTGAAGCTTTCTTT.

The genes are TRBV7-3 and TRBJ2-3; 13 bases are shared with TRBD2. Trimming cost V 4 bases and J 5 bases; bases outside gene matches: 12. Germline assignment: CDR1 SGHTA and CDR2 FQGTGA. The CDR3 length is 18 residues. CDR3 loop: CASSSRGTSGGARDTQYF. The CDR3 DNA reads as TGTGCCAGCAGCTCCAGGGGAACTAGCGGGGGGGCCCGAGATACGCAGTATTTT.